This T cell receptor (beta chain) was captured in a study of shared clonotypes between healthy human individuals. Study-wide background: CD4 naive cells filled three plates per donor, CD4 memory three, CD8 naive two and CD8 memory one. Study-wide points: Clonotype sharing among donors was expected to depend on sequencing depth. The naive CD4 repertoires of a few donors were compared, and roughly 5.1% of clonotypes were shared.

Concerning this clone: Its antigen is as yet unknown.

The study drew its donors from healthy HIV-negative adults without recent acute infections or vaccinations. Data came from immunoSEQ multiplex PCR; TCRdb stores just in-frame clones and leaves some out. The sample contains under 1,100,000 clones, roughly 75% of which appear only once. The length of the CDR3 is 15 residues. Germline trimming cut 4 bases from V and 0 bases from J; bases unmatched to any gene: 6. CDR1 SGHRS and CDR2 YFSETQ come from the germline V gene. The sample consisted of memory CD4+ T cells sorted from blood. Subset noted: CD45RA-negative fraction. The sequence came from a man in his late teens or twenties in good health. The rearrangement links TRBV5-1 to TRBJ1-2; 7 nucleotides line up with TRBD1. This CDR3 is CASSTGQEPNYGYTF. The CDR3 DNA follows: TGCGCCAGCAGCACCGGACAGGAGCCTAACTATGGCTACACCTTC.